A single sample is the source of the 19 T cell receptor beta chains below, sequenced in a study of blood T cell repertoires in COVID-19. Method: immunoSEQ multiplex PCR; TCRdb's copy keeps in-frame clones and lacks some. This sample yields approximately 170,000 clones, of which less than 80% are seen a single time; around 12% belongs to the top ten. The sequenced sample was peripheral blood. These receptors came from a woman in her forties or fifties with acute or convalescent COVID-19.

The chain carries TRBV20-1 and TRBJ1-2; D is unclear. V was trimmed by 3 bases and J by 8 bases, leaving 16 bases between them. CDR1 is DFQATT, CDR2 SNEGSKA, per germline (reference sequence). The CDR3 spans 13 residues. The DNA for the CDR3 is TGCAGTGCTAGTCGTGACATCGACGGAGGCTACACCTTC. Translated, it gives CSASRDIDGGYTF.

The CDR3 here is CACLTGGNTGELFF. Here the CDR3 DNA reads TGTGCTTGTCTAACAGGGGGAAACACCGGGGAGCTGTTTTTT. This chain links TRBV6-5 with TRBJ2-2; 8 nucleotides align to TRBD1. In germline, CDR1 is MNHEY, CDR2 SVGAGI. This CDR3 comprises 14 residues.

V is TRBV28 and J is TRBJ1-3; TRBD1 matches 8 bases. CDR1 and CDR2 (germline): MDHEN, SYDVKM. Unmatched junction bases numbered 5, after V lost 7 bases and J lost 0 bases. The CDR3 loop spans 15 amino acids. In DNA, the CDR3 is TGTGCCAGCAACGGACAGGGAAACTCTGGAAACACCATATATTTT. This gives the protein CASNGQGNSGNTIYF.

This chain joins TRBV5-1 and TRBJ1-2; D is unclear. This CDR3 comprises 16 residues. Germline V gene lookup returns CDR1 SGHRS and CDR2 YFSETQ. V was clipped by 0 bases and J by 2 bases, with 14 bases between them. The CDR3 region has the DNA TGCGCCAGCAGCTTGGTGGCGGGCAATACCAACTATGGCTACACCTTC. As protein: CASSLVAGNTNYGYTF.

The chain recombines TRBV2 with TRBJ1-1, with D unresolved. The germline V and J ends were trimmed by 8 bases and 5 bases, with 24 bases remaining between them. CDR1 SNHLY and CDR2 FYNNEI come from the germline V gene. The CDR3 has 16 residues. The CDR3 protein is CASSRPGVVVETEAFF. The CDR3 bases are TGTGCCAGCTCGCGACCCGGGGTAGTAGTGGAGACTGAAGCTTTCTTT.

This clone was counted between two and nine times. V is TRBV19 and J is TRBJ2-1, with TRBD2 as a possible D gene (5 bases). The germline V gene has CDR1 LNHDA and CDR2 SQIVND (reference sequence). CDR3 size: 13 residues. Trimming removed 5 bases at V and 9 bases at J, with 14 bases between. CDR3 coding DNA: TGTGCCAGTAGTTTCGGGGATCACTTTGAGCAGTTCTTC. The encoded protein is CASSFGDHFEQFF.

The rearrangement joins TRBV20-1 to TRBJ2-7; D is possibly TRBD1 (5 bases). The CDR3 is 11 residues long. V was clipped by 5 bases and J by 4 bases, with 9 bases between them. CDR1 is DFQATT, CDR2 SNEGSKA, per germline (reference sequence). The CDR3: CSAYRQYEQYF. In DNA form, the CDR3 reads TGCAGTGCTTACCGACAGTACGAGCAGTACTTC.

This chain uses TRBV4-3 with TRBJ2-2; D is unresolved. Per germline, CDR1 LGHNA and CDR2 YSLEER. This CDR3 contains 15 residues. V lost 1 base and J lost 5, with 11 bases in between. CDR3 sequence reads: CASSQGSRVTGELFF. DNA for the CDR3: TGCGCCAGCAGCCAAGGGAGCCGAGTGACCGGGGAGCTGTTTTTT.

This clone was picked up one time. Within the sample, other DNA sequences also encode this same CDR3. The rearrangement uses TRBV7-8 and TRBJ2-7; the match to TRBD1 covers 8 bases. V lost 0 bases to trimming and J lost 2 bases; unmatched junction nucleotides: 3. The CDR3 has 15 amino acids. Germline CDR1 SGHVS, CDR2 FQNEAQ. The CDR3, as DNA: TGTGCCAGCAGCTTAGCCGGGACAGGACCCTACGAGCAGTACTTC. It encodes CASSLAGTGPYEQYF. Full variable domain (rest looked up from reference TRBV7-8 and TRBJ2-7): GAGVSQSPRYKVAKRGQDVALRCDPISGHVSLFWYQQALGQGPEFLTYFQNEAQLDKSGLPSDRFFAERPEGSVSTLKIQRTQQEDSAVYLCASSLAGTGPYEQYFGPGTRLTVT.

The chain is built from TRBV6-6 and TRBJ2-2, with TRBD1 matching 7 bases. V gave up 5 bases and J gave up 4 bases; unmatched junction bases: 4. The germline gives CDR1 MNHNY, CDR2 SVGAGI (reference sequence). The CDR3 runs to 14 residues. CDR3 sequence: CASSRSGGTGELFF. The CDR3 region has the DNA TGTGCCAGCAGTCGATCAGGGGGCACCGGGGAGCTGTTTTTT.

The chain links TRBV2 to TRBJ1-5; D possibly corresponds to TRBD1 (5 bases). Germline V lookup: CDR1 SNHLY, CDR2 FYNNEI. CDR3 length: 16 amino acids. The V and J ends lost 4 bases and 0 bases respectively, with 13 bases between them. For the CDR3, the DNA is TGTGCCAGCAGTGTGGACCCGGACACTAGCAATCAGCCCCAGCATTTT. This codes for CASSVDPDTSNQPQHF.

This clone was found a few times. The rearrangement uses TRBV28 and TRBJ1-3; 8 bases align to TRBD1. The CDR3 length is 15 residues. V shed 7 bases and J 3 bases; nucleotides not matched to a gene: 8. Germline lookup yields CDR1 MDHEN and CDR2 SYDVKM. The CDR3 region is CASTSDREIGNTIYF. The DNA of the CDR3 is TGTGCCAGCACCTCGGACAGGGAGATTGGAAACACCATATATTTT. The full variable domain, its missing parts supplied by reference TRBV28 and TRBJ1-3, is DVKVTQSSRYLVKRTGEKVFLECVQDMDHENMFWYRQDPGLGLRLIYFSYDVKMKEKGDIPEGYSVSREKKERFSLILESASTNQTSMYLCASTSDREIGNTIYFGEGSWLTVV.

In its sample, this clone was seen a few times. The genes are TRBV19 and TRBJ1-1; D might be TRBD1 (6 bases). Germline V gene data show CDR1 as LNHDA and CDR2 as SQIVND (reference sequence). The CDR3 covers 13 residues. Between the trimmed V and J ends, which lost 5 bases and 5 bases, there was a span of 12 bases. CDR3 region: CASSVDSFTEAFF. In nucleotides, the CDR3 is TGTGCCAGTAGTGTGGACAGCTTTACTGAAGCTTTCTTT. Filled out from reference TRBV19 and TRBJ1-1, the complete variable domain reads DGGITQSPKYLFRKEGQNVTLSCEQNLNHDAMYWYRQDPGQGLRLIYYSQIVNDFQKGDIAEGYSVSREKKESFPLTVTSAQKNPTAFYLCASSVDSFTEAFFGQGTRLTVV.

This rearrangement joins TRBV2 to TRBJ1-1, with D unresolved. The CDR3 loop spans 13 amino acids. Deletions cut 6 bases from V and 5 bases from J, with 13 bases between. Germline V gives CDR1 SNHLY, CDR2 FYNNEI. CDR3 sequence (DNA): TGTGCCAGCAGATCAACAGACCCGACTGAAGCTTTCTTT. Encoded protein: CASRSTDPTEAFF.

This chain uses TRBV30 with TRBJ1-3; no definite D call. V lost 8 bases to trimming and J lost 0 bases, with 20 bases between them. This CDR3 is 16 amino acids long. CDR1 and CDR2 from the germline V gene are GTSNPN and SVGIG (reference sequence). The chain's CDR3 is CAGSPGWEGSGNTIYF. CDR3 DNA sequence: TGTGCCGGTAGCCCGGGGTGGGAGGGCTCTGGAAACACCATATATTTT.

The chain couples TRBV6-6 to TRBJ2-7, with 7 nucleotides matching TRBD2. This CDR3 is 15 amino acids long. With 2 bases clipped from V and 6 bases from J, the junction kept 10 bases outside the gene matches. From germline, CDR1 is MNHNY and CDR2 SVGAGI (reference sequence). The CDR3 here is CASSYGGLGVPEQYF. Here the CDR3 DNA reads TGTGCCAGCAGTTACGGAGGACTAGGGGTCCCCGAGCAGTACTTC.

V and J are TRBV28 and TRBJ1-2; D unresolved. Trimming shortened V by 4 bases and J by 7 bases, and 13 bases separated the two germline ends. The CDR3 extends over 13 amino acids. Germline lookup yields CDR1 MDHEN and CDR2 SYDVKM. DNA for the CDR3: TGTGCCAGCAGTTGGACTGCCGAGGGTGGCTACACCTTC. This translates into CASSWTAEGGYTF.

The chain employs TRBV6-1 and TRBJ2-1; 7 bases map to TRBD1. The CDR3 is 17 amino acids. Germline values: CDR1 MNHNS, CDR2 SASEGT. Trimming at V came to 2 bases and at J to 3 bases, leaving 10 bases not matched to a gene. This chain's CDR3 is CASSERLYGTDYNEQFF. The CDR3 DNA follows: TGTGCCAGCAGTGAAAGGTTATACGGGACAGACTACAATGAGCAGTTCTTC.

V usage is TRBV18 and J usage is TRBJ2-7; 10 positions match TRBD1. Germline values: CDR1 KGHSH, CDR2 LQKENI. The CDR3 loop spans 11 amino acids. The J segment lost 12 bases and the V segment lost 6 bases, leaving 5 bases of the junction unmatched. As DNA, the CDR3 is TGTGCCAGCTCGGAGACAGGGGGCCGGTACTTC. Amino acid sequence: CASSETGGRYF.